Described below is a single T cell receptor (beta chain) sequence and its context. This CDR3 is 14 amino acids long. Germline V gives CDR1 SEHNR, CDR2 FQNEAQ (reference sequence). With 6 bases clipped from V and 3 bases from J, the junction kept 4 bases outside the gene matches. The method was immunoSEQ multiplex PCR; TCRdb's version includes in-frame clones alone and lacks a portion of them. Among tens of thousands of clones, approximately 92% were seen once, and the ten largest hold roughly 3.2%. The sample belongs to a study of T cell changes during pregnancy in multiple sclerosis. J is TRBJ2-2 and V is TRBV7-9, with 7 bases fitting TRBD2. The sequence was obtained from a female donor in good health, enrolled as a control in a pregnancy study. This specimen was CD8+ T cells from peripheral blood mononuclear cells, taken in the third trimester of pregnancy. The CDR3 DNA is TGTGCCAGCAGGAGCGGGGATTACACCGGGGAGCTGTTTTTT. It specifies CASRSGDYTGELFF.